The text below deals with one TCR beta chain. What it binds is unknown. Measured with immunoSEQ multiplex PCR; TCRdb has only the in-frame clones, and not every one. The sample yields 90,000 to 150,000 clones, over 85% seen once. The CDR3 loop spans 16 amino acids. V lost 0 bases to trimming and J lost 4 bases, with 12 bases between them. CDR1 and CDR2 from the germline V gene are SGHDN and FVKESK. The record originates from a study of T cell responses to AZD1222 COVID-19 vaccine. Study as a whole: Second-dose schedules of about 4 or about 12 weeks were combined. Study-wide results and limits: Clonal diversity may have been underestimated, and the donors were mostly white British, with more females than males. No day 14 peak samples; only post-peak repertoires were characterized. Only five or six individuals given AZD1222 were seropositive at baseline.

The sequences come from peripheral blood, collected on day 0 of AZD1222 vaccination. The chain couples TRBV14 to TRBJ2-2; either TRBD1 or TRBD2 may supply D (6 bases each). This TCR was recovered from an adult in good health. The CDR3 nucleotides read TGTGCCAGCAGCCAAGAGACAGGAGGGATCACCGGGGAGCTGTTTTTT. Translating gives CASSQETGGITGELFF. Full variable domain (outside the CDR3, taken from reference TRBV14 and TRBJ2-2): EAGVTQFPSHSVIEKGQTVTLRCDPISGHDNLYWYRRVMGKEIKFLLHFVKESKQDESGMPNNRFLAERTGGTYSTLKVQPAELEDSGVYFCASSQETGGITGELFFGEGSRLTVL.